Presented here are 10 T cell receptor beta chains from one specimen sequenced in a study of shared clonotypes between healthy human individuals. Some clones are missing from TCRdb's copy, which holds only in-frame ones; the method was immunoSEQ multiplex PCR. The table lists around 2.1 million clones, approximately 96% of them singletons, with about 0.13% in the top ten. Sequencing was done on a sample of naive CD4+ T cells sorted from blood. Subset given: CD45RA+ positively selected. The receptors were sampled from a man younger than 35 in good health.

The V and J genes are TRBV6-5 and TRBJ1-1; 8 bases line up with TRBD1. The CDR3 is 13 amino acids. The junction had 8 bases not matched to a gene; V was cut back by 10 bases and J by 4 bases. Germline loops: CDR1 MNHEY, CDR2 SVGAGI. CDR3: CATWGQAGTEAFF. For the CDR3, the DNA is TGTGCCACCTGGGGACAGGCGGGCACTGAAGCTTTCTTT.

This chain uses TRBV4-3 with TRBJ2-3, with TRBD1 identical over 7 bases. Germline CDR1 and CDR2: LGHNA and YSLEER. V dropped 1 base and J dropped 4; count of bases not matched to a gene: 2. The length of the CDR3 is 14 residues. CDR3 sequence reads: CASSQAGGPDTQYF. CDR3 nucleotides: TGCGCCAGCAGCCAAGCAGGGGGACCAGATACGCAGTATTTT.

V and J are TRBV18 and TRBJ2-7; possibly TRBD1 for D (6 bases). The V gene lost 4 bases and the J gene lost 4 bases, with 14 bases spanning the gap. Germline CDR1 KGHSH, CDR2 LQKENI. The CDR3 sequence is 14 residues long. CDR3 sequence reads: CASSQGTPPYEQYF. The DNA for the CDR3 is TGTGCCAGCTCACAAGGGACACCTCCGTACGAGCAGTACTTC.

The genes are TRBV6-6 and TRBJ1-2, with 10 bases aligning to TRBD1. Germline-derived CDR1 and CDR2 are MNHNY and SVGAGI (reference sequence). Trimming took 6 bases from V and 7 from J; bases not matched to a gene: 5. This CDR3 comprises 13 residues. CDR3 DNA sequence: TGTGCCAGCAGCGGGGGACAGGGGCTTGGCTACACCTTC. Protein product: CASSGGQGLGYTF.

This rearrangement joins TRBV10-3 to TRBJ2-7; D gene unclear. The CDR3 extends over 12 amino acids. The V and J ends lost 8 bases and 5 bases respectively, with 13 bases between them. CDR1 ENHRY and CDR2 SYGVKD come from the germline V gene. CDR3 bases: TGTGCCATCTCGGCCAATAGCAACGAGCAGTACTTC. This codes for CAISANSNEQYF.

This chain's CDR3 is CASSQSHDRVGETQYF. Written as DNA, the CDR3 is TGCGCCAGCAGTCAATCCCACGACAGGGTTGGAGAGACCCAGTACTTC. The rearrangement joins TRBV23-1 to TRBJ2-5; 7 nucleotides line up with TRBD1. TRBV23-1 is placed among ORFs of uncertain function. CDR3 length: 16 amino acids. The ends lost 0 bases at V and 4 bases at J; junction bases unmatched: 8.

The gene calls are TRBV5-1 and TRBJ2-7; D is unresolved. V lost 4 bases and J 5 bases, leaving 7 bases between the germline ends. The CDR3 spans 11 residues. Germline V gives CDR1 SGHRS, CDR2 YFSETQ. In nucleotides, the CDR3 is TGCGCCAGCAGCGCTTTCCACGAGCAGTACTTC. Translation: CASSAFHEQYF.

In this sample, this clone turned up once. CDR3 bases: TGTGCCAGCACTCCCCTTTCGGGAGAAAAACTGTTTTTT. Its protein is CASTPLSGEKLFF. The chain recombines TRBV7-9 with TRBJ1-4; D is unresolved. The CDR3 sequence is 13 residues long. Germline V gives CDR1 SEHNR, CDR2 FQNEAQ (reference sequence). The V end was cut by 7 bases, the J end by 8 bases, with 14 bases between.

J is TRBJ2-7 and V is TRBV14; D not resolved. The V end was cut by 4 bases, the J end by 2 bases, with 12 bases between. The CDR3 is made up of 14 amino acids. The germline V gene has CDR1 SGHDN and CDR2 FVKESK. In nucleotides, the CDR3 is TGTGCCAGCAGCCCGACGCCGGCGACCTACGAGCAGTACTTC. Translated, it gives CASSPTPATYEQYF.

This clone was observed once. V gene TRBV9 combines with J gene TRBJ2-7; the match to TRBD2 covers 9 bases. Germline V gives CDR1 SGDLS, CDR2 YYNGEE. This CDR3 comprises 14 residues. After removal of 4 bases from V and 3 bases from J, the junction contained 5 bases not matched to a gene. In DNA form, the CDR3 reads TGTGCCAGCAGCCCGGCTAGCGGGATCTACGAGCAGTACTTC. Its protein is CASSPASGIYEQYF.